Here is one TCR beta chain with its context. The sample's time point: naive CD8 control sorted from an acute-time-point sample. The data originate from a study of CD8 T cells in acute hepatitis C reinfection. The CDR3 covers 15 residues. Germline assignment: CDR1 SGHVS and CDR2 FQNEAQ. Trimming at V came to 2 bases and at J to 4 bases, leaving 6 bases not matched to a gene. Sequenced by immunoSEQ multiplex PCR; TCRdb stores in-frame clones only, minus some. The sample lists 30,000 to 45,000 clones, roughly 85% occurring once. Sequenced material: naive CD8+ T cells from PBMCs. This chain connects TRBV7-8 to TRBJ2-3; TRBD2 agrees at 7 bases. This receptor was identified in a woman aged 18 to 35 who spontaneously cleared hepatitis C infection. DNA of the CDR3: TGTGCCAGCAGCTTATCGGCGGGAGTGGCAGATACGCAGTATTTT. It yields the protein CASSLSAGVADTQYF.